The present TCR beta chain was sequenced within a study of T cell responses to AZD1222 COVID-19 vaccine. Clones were sequenced by immunoSEQ multiplex PCR, and TCRdb holds only the in-frame ones, with some missing. The sample includes 100,000 to 120,000 clones, around 81% seen only once; the top ten take 4% to 5%. This CDR3 contains 14 residues. V shed 4 bases and J shed 8 bases, with 14 bases lying between them. Per the germline V gene, CDR1 is MDHEN and CDR2 is SYDVKM. This clone was detected once. No antigen is known for it. Broader study findings: After two AZD1222 doses, spike-specific TCR breadth and depth rose versus day 0.

The receptor was isolated from an adult in good health. The sequencing here drew on peripheral blood, taken on day 0 of AZD1222 vaccination. This chain links TRBV28 with TRBJ1-4; no reliable D call. The CDR3 is CASSSGPGNEKLFF. The CDR3 region has the DNA TGTGCCAGCAGTTCCGGGCCTGGGAACGAAAAACTGTTTTTT.